The 9 T cell receptor beta chains below all came from one sample that was sequenced in a study of PD-1 blockade in mismatch repair-deficient tumors. Profiled with immunoSEQ multiplex PCR; TCRdb holds only in-frame clones, not every one. The sample carries some 16,000 clones, approximately 80% recorded once. The sequenced sample was PBMCs, obtained less than 25 weeks after starting pembrolizumab. These receptors all stem from an adult with mismatch repair-deficient cancer.

The V call is TRBV10-3, the J call TRBJ1-4; D gene ambiguous. The V and J ends lost 0 bases and 8 bases respectively, with 4 bases between them. CDR3 length: 12 residues. CDR1 is ENHRY and CDR2 is SYGVKD in the germline V gene. CDR3 sequence (DNA): TGTGCCATCAGTGAGTCGGAGGAAAAACTGTTTTTT. Encoded protein: CAISESEEKLFF.

The chain carries TRBV7-2 and TRBJ1-1; TRBD1 agrees at 11 bases. J was trimmed by 10 bases and V by 6 bases; bases with no gene match: 10. The germline CDR1 and CDR2 sequences are SGHTA and FQGNSA. The CDR3 is 14 residues long. The CDR3 DNA is TGTGCCAGCAGTCCCCTTGGACAGGGGGCTCGAGCTTTCTTT. Amino acid sequence: CASSPLGQGARAFF.

The table lists this clone with a count of one. This chain links TRBV5-4 with TRBJ1-4; tentatively, D is TRBD1 (5 bases). This CDR3 has 15 residues. Germline V gives CDR1 SGHNT, CDR2 YYREEE (reference sequence). V gave up 5 bases and J gave up 8 bases, with 19 bases separating them. In DNA, the CDR3 is TGTGCCAGCAGTTCCTATACCCAGGGCCGGGAAAAACTGTTTTTT. Its protein product is CASSSYTQGREKLFF. The full variable domain, with the rest looked up from reference TRBV5-4 and TRBJ1-4, is ETGVTQSPTHLIKTRGQQVTLRCSSQSGHNTVSWYQQALGQGPQFIFQYYREEENGRGNFPPRFSGLQFPNYSSELNVNALELDDSALYLCASSSYTQGREKLFFGSGTQLSVL.

This rearrangement joins TRBV7-9 to TRBJ2-7, with 10 bases fitting TRBD2. With 5 bases clipped from V and 6 bases from J, the junction kept 13 bases outside the gene matches. CDR1 is SEHNR, CDR2 FQNEAQ, per germline (reference sequence). The CDR3 runs 16 residues. The CDR3 is CASSPPTSGPSGEQYF. In DNA, the CDR3 is TGTGCCAGCAGCCCGCCGACTAGCGGGCCCTCCGGCGAGCAGTACTTC.

This clone was counted once. The rearrangement uses TRBV6-1 and TRBJ2-3; possibly TRBD1 for D (7 bases). The CDR3 loop spans 13 amino acids. CDR1 MNHNS and CDR2 SASEGT come from the germline V gene. The CDR3 region has the DNA TGTGCTACAGGGGTTGGGAGGACAGATACGCAGTATTTT. This sequence encodes CATGVGRTDTQYF.

The chain has TRBV6-1 and TRBJ2-5; TRBD1 is a possible D gene (6 bases). The CDR3 spans 15 residues. CDR1 and CDR2 (germline): MNHNS, SASEGT. V lost 3 bases and J 7 bases, leaving 18 bases between the germline ends. This CDR3 reads CASSDLQGPFWTQYF. CDR3 sequence (DNA): TGTGCCAGCAGTGATTTACAGGGTCCCTTTTGGACCCAGTACTTC.

Judged by abundance, this clone is medium-sized (0.01 to 0.1%). This chain joins TRBV30 and TRBJ2-7; D is undetermined. The V end lost 3 bases, the J end lost 3 bases, and 12 bases lay between the germline ends. This CDR3 comprises 13 residues. CDR1 is GTSNPN, CDR2 SVGIG, per germline (reference sequence). The CDR3 nucleotides are TGTGCCTGGAGCGTAACTATAAGCTACGAGCAGTACTTC. This codes for CAWSVTISYEQYF.

V usage is TRBV11-2 and J usage is TRBJ2-7; D uncertain. V lost 1 base, J lost 9 bases, and 4 bases lay in between. Germline V gives CDR1 SGHAT, CDR2 FQNNGV. This CDR3 spans 10 amino acids. CDR3 nucleotides: TGTGCCAGCAGCTTAGGAGGGCAGTACTTC. It specifies CASSLGGQYF.

The chain carries TRBV27 and TRBJ1-5; 9 nucleotides line up with TRBD1. Germline values: CDR1 MNHEY, CDR2 SMNVEV (reference sequence). This CDR3 region has 15 residues. V was clipped by 6 bases and J by 6 bases; unmatched bases: 9. CDR3 protein: CASSPGQGIVQPQHF. The DNA of the CDR3 is TGTGCCAGCAGCCCGGGACAGGGTATCGTTCAGCCCCAGCATTTT.